This T cell receptor (beta chain) was profiled in a study of cytomegalovirus exposure and HLA in healthy donors. The PCR employed 60 Vbeta primers together with 13 Jbeta primers. This table comes from immunoSEQ multiplex PCR, and its TCRdb copy is limited to in-frame clones, with some not included. The table has under 200,000 clones, 75% seen once; the top ten hold around 3%. Trimming pared 2 bases from V and 7 bases from J, leaving 8 bases between. The germline gives CDR1 MNHNY, CDR2 SVGAGI (reference sequence). This CDR3 region has 12 residues. In this sample, this clone turned up once. Its antigen is currently unknown. Study outcomes and limitations: A later analysis reportedly identified an Asian-associated ancestry cluster as carrying fewer N-insertions than the 666-donor mean. A later analysis linked around 15,000 TCR beta sequences to HLA alleles at 0.05 false discovery rate.

The V and J genes are TRBV6-6 and TRBJ1-1; D is undetermined. This TCR was sampled from a woman between 50 and 59 years old in good health and CMV-seropositive. Sequencing was performed on PBMCs. The CDR3 nucleotides read TGTGCCAGCAGTTACGACACCTGTGAAGCTTTCTTT. Its protein is CASSYDTCEAFF.